Below are 8 T cell receptor beta chains sequenced from a single sample in a study of beta chain features in type 1 diabetes (dated by TCRdb to the late 2010s). The method behind the library was the immunoSEQ multiplex PCR assay. All of the isolated RNA was reverse transcribed with the High Capacity cDNA Reverse Transcription Kit, so expressed TCRB transcripts were sequenced. TCRdb holds this immuneACCESS table with in-frame rearrangements only. Some clones are missing; in checked studies, unresolved V genes explain under half, and the rest has no known cause. The sample table records fewer than 650,000 clones; roughly 15% of these occur just once. Approximately 0.093% of the sample is held by the ten biggest clonotypes. The sequenced material came from naive CD4+ T cells from blood. The cell subset or site label on this specimen signifies: true naive CD4+ T cells. These receptors were collected from a young man in good health.

This clone was observed a few times. The V and J genes are TRBV7-9 and TRBJ2-2; D is unclear. Germline CDR1 SEHNR, CDR2 FQNEAQ (reference sequence). V lost 0 bases and J lost 6, with 11 bases in between. The CDR3 runs to 15 residues. The DNA for the CDR3 is TGTGCCAGCAGCTTAGCGCTTGGGTCGGCCGGGGAGCTGTTTTTT. Protein product: CASSLALGSAGELFF.

This clone was detected only a few times. The chain recombines TRBV9 with TRBJ2-4, with D possibly matching TRBD1 (6 bases). The germline V gene encodes CDR1 SGDLS and CDR2 YYNGEE. The CDR3 extends over 16 amino acids. Trimming took 0 bases from V and 7 from J, leaving 17 bases between them. The CDR3 spells CASSVAPDRQKNIQYF. As DNA, the CDR3 is TGTGCCAGCAGCGTAGCACCCGACAGGCAGAAGAACATTCAGTACTTC.

The chain has TRBV7-9 and TRBJ2-7, with D perhaps TRBD2 (6 bases). This CDR3 region has 19 residues. V lost 0 bases and J 0 bases, leaving 21 bases between the germline ends. Per the germline V gene, CDR1 is SEHNR and CDR2 is FQNEAQ (reference sequence). In nucleotides, the CDR3 is TGTGCCAGCAGCTTAGCCGAGGGTTGGCGGGACGTCAGCTCCTACGAGCAGTACTTC. Its translation is CASSLAEGWRDVSSYEQYF. The complete variable domain, with remaining parts taken from reference TRBV7-9 and TRBJ2-7, reads DTGVSQNPRHKITKRGQNVTFRCDPISEHNRLYWYRQTLGQGPEFLTYFQNEAQLEKSRLLSDRFSAERPKGSFSTLEIQRTEQGDSAMYLCASSLAEGWRDVSSYEQYFGPGTRLTVT.

Only a few counts were recorded for this clone. The CDR3, as DNA: TGTGCCAGCAGCTTGGAGGGGGCAGGAGATACGCAGTATTTT. Its protein product is CASSLEGAGDTQYF. V gene TRBV5-4 combines with J gene TRBJ2-3, with 7 bases fitting TRBD1. The length of the CDR3 is 14 residues. Per the germline V gene, CDR1 is SGHNT and CDR2 is YYREEE (reference sequence). The junction had 3 bases not matched to a gene; V was cut back by 0 bases and J by 5 bases.

The rearrangement links TRBV5-4 to TRBJ2-2, with 10 bases fitting TRBD1. With V trimmed by 3 bases and J by 5 bases, 4 bases remained unmatched. Germline loops: CDR1 SGHNT, CDR2 YYREEE (reference sequence). The CDR3 covers 15 residues. The CDR3 loop reads CASSSGQGRTGELFF. The CDR3 DNA sequence: TGTGCCAGCAGCTCGGGACAGGGGAGGACCGGGGAGCTGTTTTTT. Full variable domain (rest looked up from reference TRBV5-4 and TRBJ2-2): ETGVTQSPTHLIKTRGQQVTLRCSSQSGHNTVSWYQQALGQGPQFIFQYYREEENGRGNFPPRFSGLQFPNYSSELNVNALELDDSALYLCASSSGQGRTGELFFGEGSRLTVL.

The chain employs TRBV7-9 and TRBJ2-2, with 9 bases lining up with TRBD1. This CDR3 is built from 18 residues. CDR1 and CDR2 from the germline V gene are SEHNR and FQNEAQ (reference sequence). The V gene end was trimmed by 2 bases and the J gene end by 4 bases; junction bases not matched to a gene: 11. The CDR3 loop is CASSLRALQGARTGELFF. CDR3 DNA sequence: TGTGCCAGCAGCTTACGGGCCTTACAGGGGGCGCGCACCGGGGAGCTGTTTTTT.

Only a few counts were recorded for this clone. The CDR3 is CASSSTGHSYEQYF. CDR3 coding DNA: TGTGCCAGTAGTTCCACGGGTCACTCCTACGAGCAGTACTTC. J is TRBJ2-7 and V is TRBV19; no firm D call. The CDR3 has 14 residues. The ends were cut back, 5 bases at V and 0 bases at J, with 11 bases in the middle. Germline CDR1 reads LNHDA; CDR2 reads SQIVND (reference sequence).

In this sample, this clone turned up a few times. The gene calls are TRBV5-1 and TRBJ1-5; D is ambiguous. The CDR3 runs 14 residues. V lost 0 bases and J lost 2, with 6 bases in between. The germline V gene has CDR1 SGHRS and CDR2 YFSETQ. The CDR3, as DNA: TGCGCCAGCAGCTTGGAACCGGGCAATCAGCCCCAGCATTTT. Translated: CASSLEPGNQPQHF.